The 15 T cell receptor beta chains reported below all come from one sample, sequenced in a study of cytotoxic CD8 clonotypes in ibrutinib-treated CLL. Only in-frame clones appear in the TCRdb table, and some are missing; sequencing was by immunoSEQ multiplex PCR. The sample lists about 160,000 clones, 81% occurring once. Here the sequenced sample was PBMCs, taken after 12 months of ibrutinib treatment. These receptors all stem from a human donor with chronic lymphocytic leukemia.

V and J are TRBV7-2 and TRBJ2-1, with TRBD2 matching 9 bases. Germline V gene lookup returns CDR1 SGHTA and CDR2 FQGNSA. V lost 6 bases to trimming and J lost 4 bases; unmatched junction nucleotides: 7. CDR3 length: 15 residues. The CDR3 DNA is TGTGCCAGCAGTTCCCGGACTAGCGTATACAATGAGCAGTTCTTC. Translated, it gives CASSSRTSVYNEQFF. The complete variable domain, with remaining parts taken from reference TRBV7-2 and TRBJ2-1, reads GAGVSQSPSNKVTEKGKDVELRCDPISGHTALYWYRQSLGQGLEFLIYFQGNSAPDKSGLPSDRFSAERTGGSVSTLTIQRTQQEDSAVYLCASSSRTSVYNEQFFGPGTRLTVL.

The chain combines TRBV2 with TRBJ1-1, with TRBD1 matching 7 bases. Germline V gene lookup returns CDR1 SNHLY and CDR2 FYNNEI. Trimming removed 5 bases from V and 2 bases from J; junction bases left unmatched: 5. The CDR3 extends over 14 amino acids. CDR3 residues: CASSNGQDNTEAFF. In nucleotides, the CDR3 is TGTGCCAGCAGTAACGGACAGGATAACACTGAAGCTTTCTTT. The variable domain in full, with the rest retrieved from reference TRBV2 and TRBJ1-1, is EPEVTQTPSHQVTQMGQEVILRCVPISNHLYFYWYRQILGQKVEFLVSFYNNEISEKSEIFDDQFSVERPDGSNFTLKIRSTKLEDSAMYFCASSNGQDNTEAFFGQGTRLTVV.

J is TRBJ1-2 and V is TRBV5-6; 8 bases map to TRBD1. V lost 5 bases and J lost 4; bases outside the gene matches: 4. Germline V gene lookup returns CDR1 SGHDT and CDR2 YYEEEE. The length of the CDR3 is 13 residues. As DNA, the CDR3 is TGTGCCAGCAGTGGACAGGGCCCCTATGGCTACACCTTC. Translated, it gives CASSGQGPYGYTF.

This rearrangement joins TRBV4-1 to TRBJ2-3; no reliable D call. Per germline, CDR1 MGHRA and CDR2 YSYEKL. V lost 2 bases, J lost 2 bases, and 17 bases lay in between. The CDR3 spans 17 residues. CDR3 amino acids: CASSQPGSRKATDTQYF. CDR3 nucleotides: TGCGCCAGCAGCCAACCCGGTTCCAGGAAAGCCACAGATACGCAGTATTTT.

The rearrangement joins TRBV28 to TRBJ2-7, with a possible D match to TRBD2 (7 bases). There are 13 residues in the CDR3. Germline V gene lookup returns CDR1 MDHEN and CDR2 SYDVKM. The V end was cut by 7 bases, the J end by 4 bases, with 14 bases between. The CDR3 DNA reads TGTGCCAGCAAGGGGGGGAGGGCTTACGAGCAGTACTTC. This codes for CASKGGRAYEQYF.

This clone was seen a few times. The rearrangement uses TRBV7-2 and TRBJ1-6, with TRBD1 as a possible D gene (6 bases). The germline gives CDR1 SGHTA, CDR2 FQGNSA. The CDR3 is 15 amino acids. The V end was cut by 5 bases, the J end by 10 bases, with 18 bases between. In DNA, the CDR3 is TGTGCCAGCAGCCTACCGGGGGGGCAGAGGTCACCCCTCCACTTT. Its protein product is CASSLPGGQRSPLHF.

This rearrangement joins TRBV10-3 to TRBJ2-5; TRBD1 agrees at 9 bases. The CDR3 sequence is 18 residues long. With 0 bases clipped from V and 5 bases from J, the junction kept 13 bases outside the gene matches. Germline V lookup: CDR1 ENHRY, CDR2 SYGVKD. CDR3 nucleotide sequence: TGTGCCATCAGTGAGTCAAAGGGACAGGGCTTTTTGAGGGAGACCCAGTACTTC. Translating gives CAISESKGQGFLRETQYF.

V is TRBV10-3 and J is TRBJ2-7; D remains unclear. V was trimmed by 6 bases and J by 1 base, leaving 22 bases between them. Germline CDR1 ENHRY, CDR2 SYGVKD. There are 17 residues in the CDR3. The CDR3 loop is CAISPLPPGFRSYEQYF. DNA for the CDR3: TGTGCCATCAGCCCTCTACCTCCAGGCTTCAGGTCCTACGAGCAGTACTTC.

The chain links TRBV14 to TRBJ2-1, with D maybe TRBD1 (5 bases). Germline CDR1 SGHDN, CDR2 FVKESK. The ends were cut back, 8 bases at V and 3 bases at J, with 11 bases in the middle. This CDR3 has 13 residues. CDR3 in amino acids: CASFLTDYNEQFF. CDR3 DNA: TGTGCCAGCTTTCTGACAGACTACAATGAGCAGTTCTTC.

This clone has just a few counts. The genes are TRBV5-1 and TRBJ2-1; the D is unclear. The V end lost 2 bases, the J end lost 0 bases, and 9 bases lay between the germline ends. CDR1 and CDR2 (germline): SGHRS, YFSETQ. This CDR3 region has 15 residues. This CDR3 is CASSFSVGSYNEQFF. CDR3 DNA: TGCGCCAGCAGCTTCAGCGTGGGCTCCTACAATGAGCAGTTCTTC.

The CDR3, as DNA: TGTGCCATCAGACCGGGACAGGGTATAGTAGAGACCCAGTACTTC. Its translation is CAIRPGQGIVETQYF. The chain employs TRBV10-3 and TRBJ2-5; 9 bases align to TRBD1. The CDR3 runs to 15 residues. Germline V gene data show CDR1 as ENHRY and CDR2 as SYGVKD. V shed 6 bases, J shed 4 bases, and the junction held 9 bases outside the gene matches.

The rearrangement joins TRBV6-5 to TRBJ2-1; D not resolved. V lost 3 bases, J lost 0 bases, and 9 bases lay in between. Germline V CDR1 and CDR2: MNHEY, SVGAGI. This CDR3 has 15 amino acids. The CDR3 loop reads CASSYRQSSYNEQFF. The CDR3 region has the DNA TGTGCCAGCAGTTATCGGCAGAGCTCCTACAATGAGCAGTTCTTC.

CDR3 sequence: CASNLDPPGAQHF. In DNA form, the CDR3 reads TGTGCCAGCAACCTAGACCCCCCGGGAGCCCAGCATTTT. This sequence joins TRBV6-1 and TRBJ1-5, with D unclear. The germline V gene encodes CDR1 MNHNS and CDR2 SASEGT. V lost 7 bases to trimming and J lost 11 bases, with 18 bases between them. This CDR3 is 13 amino acids long.

This chain joins TRBV10-3 and TRBJ2-1, with D tentatively TRBD2 (5 bases). The CDR3 has 17 residues. Germline assignment: CDR1 ENHRY and CDR2 SYGVKD. The V end was cut by 3 bases, the J end by 5 bases, with 20 bases between. CDR3 coding DNA: TGTGCCATCAGTGACCCCCGCAGAGGGAACACCAACAATGAGCAGTTCTTC. Amino acid sequence: CAISDPRRGNTNNEQFF.

The CDR3 nucleotides are TGTGCCATCCAAATAGGGTCCGGCTACACCTTC. Protein sequence: CAIQIGSGYTF. The chain uses TRBV10-3 and TRBJ1-2; D unresolved. With 8 bases removed from V and 8 bases from J, the gap between germline ends came to 12 bases. Germline CDR1 reads ENHRY; CDR2 reads SYGVKD. CDR3 length: 11 amino acids.